These T cell receptor beta chains were read from a single sample in a study of blood T cell repertoires in COVID-19. This table comes from immunoSEQ multiplex PCR, and its TCRdb copy is limited to in-frame clones, with some not included. The repertoire holds about 200,000 clones, with 85% to 90% as singletons. Material for sequencing was peripheral blood. The receptors shown here come from a man over 45 with acute or convalescent COVID-19. CDR3s include the opening cysteine and the closing phenylalanine or tryptophan. Size values are once, few and many counts, or a class for expanded clones, and some rows have none.

>TRBV5-5|15|NA|TRBJ1-2
CASLLDPRGPRGYTF
>TRBV3-1/TRBV3-2|18|NA|TRBJ1-1
CASSHNPSRQGVNTEAFF
>TRBV27|13|NA|TRBJ2-7
CASKQGINYEQYF
>TRBV9|11|many|TRBJ2-2
CASSSSGELFF
>TRBV10-1|15|few|TRBJ2-7
CASSPSGGPTYEQYF
>TRBV7-6|15|NA|TRBJ1-4
CASSLAGTGNEKLFF
>TRBV18|16|NA|TRBJ1-6
CASSSGVDVGNSPLHF
>TRBV12-3/TRBV12-4|13|NA|TRBJ1-2
CASSWGQYYGYTF
>TRBV2|14|few|TRBJ1-2
CASSDITFQYGYTF
>TRBV6-5|15|NA|TRBJ1-1
CASSRQGGWDTEAFF
>TRBV29-1|13|few|TRBJ1-1
CSVGRGMNTEAFF
>TRBV4-1|15|NA|TRBJ1-1
CASSRTGLKTAEAFF
>TRBV7-8|15|NA|TRBJ1-4
CASSPIQGPNEKLFF
>TRBV6-5|15|NA|TRBJ2-3
CASRRTGVSTDTQYF
>TRBV5-1|16|NA|TRBJ2-2
CASSGSGTTMTGELFF
>TRBV5-1|11|NA|TRBJ2-7
CASREGNEQYF
>TRBV3-1/TRBV3-2|15|NA|TRBJ2-7
CASSLERSGSYEQYF
>TRBV11-2|15|NA|TRBJ2-5
CASSFFNTGSETQYF
>TRBV30|13|NA|TRBJ1-5
CAWSVQGTEPQHF
>TRBV25-1|14|NA|TRBJ2-3
CASRLAASTDTQYF
>TRBV19|15|NA|TRBJ1-2
CASSLEYRVFAGYTF
>TRBV2|14|few|TRBJ2-7
CASSERGFSYEQYF
>TRBV7-3|14|few|TRBJ1-3
CASSSGGPGNTIYF
>TRBV5-1|15|NA|TRBJ2-7
CASSLQGATSYEQYF
>TRBV5-8|14|NA|TRBJ2-1
CASSLVQGHNEQFF
>TRBV7-9|15|NA|TRBJ1-3
CASSLLGPSGNTIYF
>TRBV29-1|14|NA|TRBJ2-2
CSAQGAEGTGELFF
>TRBV7-3|15|NA|TRBJ2-5
CASSSTEGQMGTQYF
>TRBV2|14|NA|TRBJ2-1
CASSILTGDNEQFF
>TRBV19|14|NA|TRBJ1-3
CASSFTGAGNTIYF
>TRBV9|16|NA|TRBJ1-6
CASSESSGQGKSPLHF
>TRBV12-3/TRBV12-4|13|NA|TRBJ1-2
CASRRTGSYGYTF
>TRBV18|12|NA|TRBJ2-3
CASSPLENTQYF
>TRBV6-1|15|NA|TRBJ1-2
CASSEAGFSAYGYTF
>TRBV2|12|NA|TRBJ1-2
CASREDSYGYTF
>TRBV19|14|NA|TRBJ1-2
CASRDRPGFLGYTF
>TRBV14|16|NA|TRBJ1-1
CASSQDWTGDYTEAFF
>TRBV19|14|once|TRBJ2-2
CASLTGGRTGELFF
>TRBV30|15|NA|TRBJ1-3
CAWCGGRVPGNTIYF
>TRBV27|15|NA|TRBJ1-4
CASSLGGTDIEKLFF
>TRBV19|16|NA|TRBJ1-5
CASSRQWEFSGQPQHF
>TRBV5-1|16|NA|TRBJ2-7
CASSLGPPDRDYEQYF
>TRBV7-9|15|NA|TRBJ1-4
CASSLGGISNEKLFF
>TRBV3-1/TRBV3-2|12|NA|TRBJ2-3
CASSPTRDTQYF
>TRBV2|15|NA|TRBJ1-2
CASRRTGAENYGYTF
>TRBV7-9|13|once|TRBJ1-2
CASSPGAGYGYTF